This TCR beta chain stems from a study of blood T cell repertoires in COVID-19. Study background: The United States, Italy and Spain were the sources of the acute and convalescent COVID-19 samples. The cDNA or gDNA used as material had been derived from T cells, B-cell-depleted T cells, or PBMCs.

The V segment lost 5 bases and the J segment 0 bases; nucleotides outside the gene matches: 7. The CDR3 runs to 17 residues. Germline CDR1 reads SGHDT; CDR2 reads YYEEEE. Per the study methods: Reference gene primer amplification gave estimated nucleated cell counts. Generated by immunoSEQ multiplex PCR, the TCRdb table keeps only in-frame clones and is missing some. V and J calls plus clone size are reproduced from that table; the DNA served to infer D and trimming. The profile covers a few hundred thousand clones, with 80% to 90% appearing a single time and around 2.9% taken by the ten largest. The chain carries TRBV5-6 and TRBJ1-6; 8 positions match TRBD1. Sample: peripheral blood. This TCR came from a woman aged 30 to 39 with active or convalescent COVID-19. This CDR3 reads CASSRDRGHSYNSPLHF. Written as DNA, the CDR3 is TGTGCCAGCAGTCGAGACAGGGGCCACTCCTATAATTCACCCCTCCACTTT.